This T cell receptor (beta chain) emerged from a study of blood T cell repertoires in COVID-19. Study at large: Spain, Italy and the United States supplied samples that represented acute and convalescent COVID-19.

Participants were aged about 18 to 100 years, lived in over 20 US areas, and enrolled virtually. Donors were grouped by their self-reported clinical history. Germline CDR1 is SGHNT and CDR2 is YYREEE (reference sequence). V shed 3 bases and J 1 base; nucleotides not matched to a gene: 3. This CDR3 is built from 15 residues. Here immunoSEQ multiplex PCR was the method, and the copy in TCRdb shows in-frame clones only, minus some. The sample carries more than 200,000 clones, 80% to 90% recorded once. The V gene is TRBV5-4, the J gene TRBJ2-1; 8 nucleotides align to TRBD2. The receptor's source is a young woman who had been exposed to COVID-19. Input material: PBMCs or T cells enriched from blood (not recorded which). CDR3 residues: CASSSLAGSYNEQFF. CDR3 DNA: TGTGCCAGCAGCTCCTTAGCGGGATCCTACAATGAGCAGTTCTTC.